Ten or more counts support the clone carrying this TCR beta chain. As yet, its antigen is unknown. The entry originates in a study of T cells after yellow fever vaccination. UMIs were added to TCR cDNA along with a universal primer site when it was made by 5'RACE template switching. A single record per CDR3 protein comes from TCRdb applying MiXCR to the 5' RACE reads. The sample contains a few hundred thousand distinct CDR3 sequences, about 5.2% of which appear only once. Study-wide results and caveats: Researchers cautioned that FACS-sorted repertoires could harbor abundant clonotypes contaminating from the bulk population. Post-booster repertoires again held most primary-vaccination clones (roughly 96% CD4, about 90% CD8).

Germline loops: CDR1 SGHTA, CDR2 FQGNSA. V was trimmed by 5 bases and J by 3 bases, leaving 14 bases between them. This CDR3 comprises 14 residues. This clonotype originated in a man aged 18 to 35 who received the YFV17D yellow fever vaccine. The V gene is TRBV7-2, the J gene TRBJ2-7; the D is unclear. Sequenced material: CD4+ T cells sorted from PBMCs, taken on the day of the yellow fever booster vaccination. CDR3 in amino acids: CASSPGGTDYEQYF. In DNA form, the CDR3 reads TGTGCCAGCAGCCCTGGCGGAACCGACTACGAGCAGTACTTC.